This entry lists 28 T cell receptor beta chains sequenced from one sample in a study of graft-versus-host responses after intestinal transplantation. Repertoires were generated with immunoSEQ multiplex PCR, while TCRdb's copy carries only in-frame clones and drops some. The sample includes approximately 63,000 clones, about 94% of them seen just once. The antigens for these receptors are not known. The sequencing here drew on unstimulated CD4+ T cells sorted from spleen or lymph node cells, taken before transplant. Receptor source: a human donor who was the organ donor for an intestinal transplant.

The V call is TRBV11-3, the J call TRBJ1-1; D unclear. Per the germline V gene, CDR1 is SGHNT and CDR2 is YENEEA. This CDR3 comprises 12 residues. Trimming took 5 bases from V and 5 from J, leaving 9 bases between them. The CDR3 DNA reads as TGTGCCAGCAGCCGGGAGGGTACTGAAGCTTTCTTT. Translated: CASSREGTEAFF.

J is TRBJ2-7 and V is TRBV7-9; D may be TRBD2 (6 bases). Germline V lookup: CDR1 SEHNR, CDR2 FQNEAQ (reference sequence). This CDR3 region has 11 residues. Trimming pared 10 bases from V and 4 bases from J, leaving 11 bases between. The CDR3 DNA reads TGTGCCACCGGGACTGGATACGAGCAGTACTTC. This translates into CATGTGYEQYF.

This chain joins TRBV7-9 and TRBJ2-3; 7 nucleotides align to TRBD1. Germline assignment: CDR1 SEHNR and CDR2 FQNEAQ (reference sequence). The V segment lost 5 bases and the J segment 1 base; nucleotides outside the gene matches: 0. The CDR3 spans 13 residues. The CDR3 DNA sequence: TGTGCCAGCAGCGACAGGGGCACAGATACGCAGTATTTT. This sequence encodes CASSDRGTDTQYF.

This clone was detected only a few times. The same CDR3 can be traced to other DNA sequences in this sample. The chain carries TRBV2 and TRBJ1-2; no definite D call. CDR1 and CDR2 from the germline V gene are SNHLY and FYNNEI. This CDR3 is built from 15 residues. V was shortened by 8 bases and J by 8 bases, with 24 bases between the two germline ends. The CDR3 bases are TGTGCCAGCGTCTTGGAGAAAACGGAGGGTGGGGGCTACACCTTC. This translates into CASVLEKTEGGGYTF. Full variable domain (outside the CDR3, taken from reference TRBV2 and TRBJ1-2): EPEVTQTPSHQVTQMGQEVILRCVPISNHLYFYWYRQILGQKVEFLVSFYNNEISEKSEIFDDQFSVERPDGSNFTLKIRSTKLEDSAMYFCASVLEKTEGGGYTFGSGTRLTVV.

This chain connects TRBV29-1 to TRBJ2-1; 10 positions match TRBD2. Trimming cost V 4 bases and J 4 bases; bases outside gene matches: 7. Germline V gives CDR1 SQVTM, CDR2 ANQGSEA. The CDR3 has 15 amino acids. In DNA form, the CDR3 reads TGCAGCGTTGCCCCTCTAGCGGGGGTATACAATGAGCAGTTCTTC. Its protein is CSVAPLAGVYNEQFF.

V gene TRBV5-1 combines with J gene TRBJ1-6; tentative D call: TRBD1 (5 bases). Germline lookup yields CDR1 SGHRS and CDR2 YFSETQ. This CDR3 spans 14 amino acids. The V gene lost 2 bases and the J gene lost 10 bases, with 13 bases spanning the gap. CDR3 nucleotides: TGCGCCAGCAGCTTAGGGGACTCTTACTCACCCCTCCACTTT. Encoded protein: CASSLGDSYSPLHF.

The chain links TRBV6-1 to TRBJ2-3; D uncertain. The CDR3 consists of 13 residues. The germline CDR1 and CDR2 sequences are MNHNS and SASEGT. With 1 base removed from V and 4 bases from J, the gap between germline ends came to 6 bases. The CDR3 nucleotides read TGTGCCAGCAGTGAAGATCGTGCAGATACGCAGTATTTT. It encodes CASSEDRADTQYF.

Turning to this clone: In the same sample, other DNA sequences code for this CDR3. V gene TRBV4-2 combines with J gene TRBJ1-3; no firm D call. The length of the CDR3 is 14 residues. Germline CDR1 LGHNA, CDR2 YNFKEQ. V was clipped by 1 base and J by 2 bases, with 6 bases between them. CDR3 DNA sequence: TGTGCCAGCAGCCAAGCGGGGACTGGAAACACCATATATTTT. Translating it yields CASSQAGTGNTIYF.

V is TRBV18 and J is TRBJ1-5, with D perhaps TRBD1 (5 bases). CDR1 is KGHSH and CDR2 is LQKENI in the germline V gene. Trimming took off 1 base at V and 0 bases at J, with 7 bases between the two ends. This CDR3 has 15 amino acids. The DNA of the CDR3 is TGTGCCAGCTCACCACAGGGGAATAGCAATCAGCCCCAGCATTTT. This gives the protein CASSPQGNSNQPQHF.

V gene TRBV2 combines with J gene TRBJ1-2; D is uncertain. This CDR3 region has 13 residues. Trimming left V 1 base short and J 4 bases short, with 7 bases between. CDR1 SNHLY and CDR2 FYNNEI come from the germline V gene. CDR3 residues: CASSEEVVYGYTF. DNA of the CDR3: TGTGCCAGCAGTGAAGAGGTTGTCTATGGCTACACCTTC.

The chain joins TRBV14 to TRBJ2-5, with D tentatively TRBD2 (5 bases). CDR1 and CDR2 from the germline V gene are SGHDN and FVKESK. The CDR3 covers 15 residues. V was pared by 4 bases and J by 4 bases, with 16 bases between. The CDR3 spells CASSPQEGSAETQYF. The DNA for the CDR3 is TGTGCCAGCAGCCCGCAAGAGGGATCTGCAGAGACCCAGTACTTC.

This clone was recorded once. The rearrangement joins TRBV11-3 to TRBJ1-5; no reliable D call. Per the germline V gene, CDR1 is SGHNT and CDR2 is YENEEA. This CDR3 has 15 amino acids. The ends were cut back, 3 bases at V and 2 bases at J, with 11 bases in the middle. CDR3 residues: CASSLSGYGNQPQHF. The DNA of the CDR3 is TGTGCCAGCAGCTTGTCCGGATATGGCAATCAGCCCCAGCATTTT. Drawing the rest from reference TRBV11-3 and TRBJ1-5, the complete variable domain is EAGVVQSPRYKIIEKKQPVAFWCNPISGHNTLYWYLQNLGQGPELLIRYENEEAVDDSQLPKDRFSAERLKGVDSTLKIQPAELGDSAVYLCASSLSGYGNQPQHFGDGTRLSIL.

The chain has TRBV29-1 and TRBJ2-7, with 9 bases fitting TRBD1. Looked up from germline, CDR1 is SQVTM and CDR2 is ANQGSEA. The CDR3 is 13 amino acids. V lost 5 bases to trimming and J lost 6 bases; unmatched junction nucleotides: 8. The CDR3 region is CSVRLDRGLEQYF. DNA of the CDR3: TGCAGCGTTAGACTGGACAGGGGCCTCGAGCAGTACTTC.

The chain is built from TRBV15 and TRBJ1-5; D gene uncertain. Trimming pared 3 bases from V and 3 bases from J, leaving 9 bases between. Germline lookup yields CDR1 LNHNV and CDR2 YYDKDF (reference sequence). This CDR3 is 14 amino acids long. In nucleotides, the CDR3 is TGTGCCACCAGCAGTGTCCAGCTCAATCAGCCCCAGCATTTT. Amino acids: CATSSVQLNQPQHF. The whole variable domain, filled in from reference TRBV15 and TRBJ1-5, reads DAMVIQNPRYQVTQFGKPVTLSCSQTLNHNVMYWYQQKSSQAPKLLFHYYDKDFNNEADTPDNFQSRRPNTSFCFLDIRSPGLGDTAMYLCATSSVQLNQPQHFGDGTRLSIL.

V usage is TRBV5-1 and J usage is TRBJ2-7; D remains unclear. V lost 4 bases and J lost 0, with 17 bases in between. This CDR3 is built from 16 residues. Germline lookup yields CDR1 SGHRS and CDR2 YFSETQ. The CDR3 here is CASSPTPGTGSYEQYF. The CDR3 DNA follows: TGCGCCAGCAGCCCGACCCCTGGAACGGGCTCCTACGAGCAGTACTTC.

V is TRBV11-2 and J is TRBJ1-5; a weak D match, TRBD1 (6 bases). The germline gives CDR1 SGHAT, CDR2 FQNNGV. V lost 4 bases and J 2 bases, leaving 18 bases between the germline ends. The CDR3 runs to 17 residues. This chain's CDR3 is CASSYGRGARGNQPQHF. CDR3 DNA: TGTGCCAGCAGCTACGGGAGGGGGGCGAGGGGCAATCAGCCCCAGCATTTT.

The CDR3 DNA sequence: TGTGCCAGCACGTTGCGGGGGGCTAGCACAGATACGCAGTATTTT. Its protein is CASTLRGASTDTQYF. V usage is TRBV9 and J usage is TRBJ2-3, with 8 bases fitting TRBD2. From germline, CDR1 is SGDLS and CDR2 YYNGEE. The V segment lost 6 bases and the J segment 0 bases; nucleotides outside the gene matches: 6. This CDR3 comprises 15 residues.

V usage is TRBV5-6 and J usage is TRBJ1-3; 9 bases are a match to TRBD1. The CDR3 totals 16 residues. Losses at the gene ends were 4 bases for V and 2 bases for J; bases not matched to a gene: 7. Germline lookup yields CDR1 SGHDT and CDR2 YYEEEE. The chain's CDR3 is CASSLRGTGTGNTIYF. The CDR3 bases are TGTGCCAGCAGCCTACGAGGGACAGGGACTGGAAACACCATATATTTT.

The rearrangement joins TRBV7-8 to TRBJ1-4; D gene uncertain. The CDR3 contains 14 residues. Per the germline V gene, CDR1 is SGHVS and CDR2 is FQNEAQ. Trimming cost V 1 base and J 4 bases, with 7 bases left between them. DNA of the CDR3: TGTGCCAGCAGCTTAGGAGGGTTTAATGAAAAACTGTTTTTT. Protein sequence: CASSLGGFNEKLFF.

The V gene is TRBV5-8, the J gene TRBJ2-6, with D unclear. Germline V gene lookup returns CDR1 SGHTS and CDR2 YDEGEE. V was trimmed by 0 bases and J by 0 bases, leaving 10 bases between them. This CDR3 contains 17 residues. CDR3 protein: CASSLEVITSGANVLTF. Written as DNA, the CDR3 is TGTGCCAGCAGCTTGGAGGTGATCACCTCTGGGGCCAACGTCCTGACTTTC.

The chain links TRBV11-2 to TRBJ2-2; D is uncertain. With 5 bases removed from V and 4 bases from J, the gap between germline ends came to 8 bases. There are 13 residues in the CDR3. Germline CDR1 SGHAT, CDR2 FQNNGV. CDR3 sequence (DNA): TGTGCCAGCAGCGCGATAGTCACCGGGGAGCTGTTTTTT. Translated, it gives CASSAIVTGELFF.

The V gene is TRBV7-9, the J gene TRBJ2-4; 8 nucleotides align to TRBD1. V dropped 4 bases and J dropped 1; count of bases not matched to a gene: 6. The CDR3 sequence is 16 residues long. Germline values: CDR1 SEHNR, CDR2 FQNEAQ (reference sequence). CDR3 DNA sequence: TGTGCCAGCAGCTATTTCGACAGGGGCGCCAAAAACATTCAGTACTTC. Translation gives CASSYFDRGAKNIQYF.

The chain recombines TRBV19 with TRBJ2-1, with D possibly being TRBD2 (7 bases). The V end lost 3 bases, the J end lost 16 bases, and 25 bases lay between the germline ends. Germline V CDR1 and CDR2: LNHDA, SQIVND (reference sequence). The CDR3 consists of 15 residues. CDR3 sequence: CASSIRYGGGDPSFF. The CDR3, as DNA: TGTGCCAGTAGTATCCGGTATGGGGGGGGCGACCCGTCCTTCTTC.

This chain links TRBV7-3 with TRBJ2-1, with D perhaps being TRBD1 or TRBD2 (6 bases each). Germline V CDR1 and CDR2: SGHTA, FQGTGA. The CDR3 extends over 15 amino acids. Trimming took off 2 bases at V and 5 bases at J, with 13 bases between the two ends. The CDR3 DNA reads as TGTGCCAGCAGCTTAGAGGGGGGCCTAAACAATGAGCAGTTCTTC. Residues: CASSLEGGLNNEQFF.

The chain is built from TRBV5-4 and TRBJ2-3; the match to TRBD2 covers 9 bases. Per the germline V gene, CDR1 is SGHNT and CDR2 is YYREEE (reference sequence). Trimming at V came to 3 bases and at J to 3 bases, leaving 8 bases not matched to a gene. This CDR3 is 16 amino acids long. The CDR3 sequence: CASSWSGLAATDTQYF. CDR3 nucleotides: TGTGCCAGCAGCTGGTCGGGACTAGCCGCGACAGATACGCAGTATTTT.

This sequence joins TRBV7-2 and TRBJ2-7; 7 bases agree with TRBD2. Looked up from germline, CDR1 is SGHTA and CDR2 is FQGNSA. CDR3 length: 16 residues. V gave up 2 bases and J gave up 2 bases; unmatched junction bases: 9. The CDR3 is CASSLLGSGVPYEQYF. The CDR3 DNA reads TGTGCCAGCAGCTTACTTGGGAGCGGGGTCCCCTACGAGCAGTACTTC.

The chain carries TRBV12-5 and TRBJ1-2, with no clear D. The CDR3 contains 16 residues. The germline V gene encodes CDR1 LGHNT and CDR2 FRNRAP. Deletions cut 1 base from V and 4 bases from J, with 16 bases between. CDR3 coding DNA: TGTGCTAGTGGTTTGGGGTTTTCAGCACTTGGCTATGGCTACACCTTC. It codes for CASGLGFSALGYGYTF.

V and J are TRBV2 and TRBJ2-1; no clear D. V lost 4 bases and J 0 bases, leaving 1 base between the germline ends. The CDR3 runs to 12 residues. The germline V gene encodes CDR1 SNHLY and CDR2 FYNNEI. The CDR3 region is CASSGSYNEQFF. CDR3 nucleotides: TGTGCCAGCAGTGGCTCCTACAATGAGCAGTTCTTC. Variable domain in full (rest from reference TRBV2 and TRBJ2-1): EPEVTQTPSHQVTQMGQEVILRCVPISNHLYFYWYRQILGQKVEFLVSFYNNEISEKSEIFDDQFSVERPDGSNFTLKIRSTKLEDSAMYFCASSGSYNEQFFGPGTRLTVL.